This is a list of T cell receptor beta chains from one sample in a study of beta chain features in type 1 diabetes. Produced via immunoSEQ multiplex PCR; TCRdb's table is partial and in-frame only. Here the sample spans hundreds of thousands of clones, roughly 70% being singletons. The specimen sequenced was naive CD4+ T cells from blood. The receptors were gathered from a man in his thirties or forties in good health. The CDR3 runs from the conserved cysteine through the conserved F or W. Clone sizes are given selectively: once, few, many, or a class where the clone is expanded.

CDR3aa	v_gene	abundance	j_gene
CAWSEGTAHSGANVLTF	TRBV30	NA	TRBJ2-6
CASSIAAVSTDTQYF	TRBV7-2	NA	TRBJ2-3
CSALTSYEQFF	TRBV20-1	once	TRBJ2-1
CASSSTGSNQPQHF	TRBV7-9	NA	TRBJ1-5
CASSQQGAGTEAFF	TRBV4-2	NA	TRBJ1-1
CASRSGGADTQYF	TRBV2	NA	TRBJ2-3
CAISASGPVMETQYF	TRBV10-3	NA	TRBJ2-5
CASSVLAGGPDEQFF	TRBV9	NA	TRBJ2-1
CSALRKDEQYF	TRBV20-1	NA	TRBJ2-7
CASISAGANVLTF	TRBV19	few	TRBJ2-6
CASSFTSGRGTDTQYF	TRBV7-2	once	TRBJ2-3
CASSAIYEQYF	TRBV25-1	few	TRBJ2-7
CAWSVRKGGETQYF	TRBV30	NA	TRBJ2-5
CASSQGDGSSYNEQFF	TRBV4-1	few	TRBJ2-1
CASDTSGSYNEQFF	TRBV30	few	TRBJ2-1
CASSLARARGYGYTF	TRBV7-2	NA	TRBJ1-2
CASLNRGDSPLHF	TRBV6-1	once	TRBJ1-6
CASSWAGRQETQYF	TRBV7-9	NA	TRBJ2-5
CSGDRGVGGTEAFF	TRBV29-1	NA	TRBJ1-1
CASSLSGGANTEAFF	TRBV4-2	NA	TRBJ1-1
CSVERGLNEQFF	TRBV29-1	NA	TRBJ2-1
CASSFRSGQETQYF	TRBV5-4	NA	TRBJ2-5
CASSLGGAKNIQYF	TRBV6-1	NA	TRBJ2-4
CASSLKGTVQYF	TRBV5-1	few	TRBJ2-7
CASSESAVGSYNEQFF	TRBV10-1	once	TRBJ2-1
CASTLTGRVSEQYF	TRBV25-1	NA	TRBJ2-7
CASSLGTDNEQFF	TRBV5-1	NA	TRBJ2-1
CASSPATGTEAFF	TRBV18	NA	TRBJ1-1
CGAGTEYYEQYF	TRBV30	NA	TRBJ2-7
CASSPPTGGYEQYF	TRBV18	NA	TRBJ2-7
CASSSKTGLGVGYTF	TRBV7-2	NA	TRBJ1-2
CASSQGVQGNGYTF	TRBV4-2	NA	TRBJ1-2
CASSLGQAYQPQHF	TRBV7-2	once	TRBJ1-5
CAIRTSGTDTQYF	TRBV10-3	few	TRBJ2-3
CSALGSTEAFF	TRBV20-1	NA	TRBJ1-1
CAWSVPGGTDTQYF	TRBV30	NA	TRBJ2-3
CASSASGLAGITDTQYF	TRBV9	once	TRBJ2-3
CASSGQETQYF	TRBV18	NA	TRBJ2-5
CAWSVDIDGSPLHF	TRBV30	few	TRBJ1-6
CASSTSAYNEQFF	TRBV7-2	NA	TRBJ2-1
CSAAGPLAKNIQYF	TRBV29-1	NA	TRBJ2-4